This T cell receptor beta chain was identified during a study of cytomegalovirus exposure and HLA in healthy donors. General observations from the study: It was confirmed in vitro that a few of the CMV-associated chains were specific for CMV antigens.

The PCR contained 60 Vbeta and 13 Jbeta primers. The table came from immunoSEQ multiplex PCR; TCRdb's copy has only in-frame clones and leaves some out. The data show 230,000 or so clones, with around 90% seen just once and less than 2% held by the top ten. As regards this clone: The antigen is not known.

Germline-derived CDR1 and CDR2 are LGHNA and YNFKEQ. The CDR3 totals 15 residues. Deletions cut 0 bases from V and 6 bases from J, with 15 bases between. The sample was PBMCs. This TCR came from a girl aged 2-10 years in good health and CMV-seronegative. The gene calls are TRBV4-2 and TRBJ2-7, with D tentatively TRBD1 (5 bases). This CDR3 is CASSQDGQGHSEQYF. In nucleotides, the CDR3 is TGTGCCAGCAGCCAAGATGGGCAGGGCCATAGCGAGCAGTACTTC.